This TCR beta chain was profiled in a study of cytomegalovirus exposure and HLA in healthy donors. For this clone: Its antigen is currently unknown. The sample holds other DNA sequences that translate to the same CDR3.

Findings and limits, study-wide: The authors later found TCR association rates varying by HLA locus, with DRB1 most and HLA-C fewest.

Both 60 Vbeta primers and 13 Jbeta primers went into the PCR. Some clones are missing from TCRdb's copy, which holds only in-frame ones; the method was immunoSEQ multiplex PCR. The sample records 200,000 or so clones, around 64% being singletons. CDR1 and CDR2 from the germline V gene are MDHEN and SYDVKM. This CDR3 has 14 amino acids. V was pared by 6 bases and J by 0 bases, with 12 bases between. The chain joins TRBV28 to TRBJ2-7; D might be TRBD1 (6 bases). This TCR was recovered from a man between 35 and 55 years old in good health and CMV-seropositive. The specimen was PBMCs. CDR3 in DNA: TGTGCCAGCAGCCTGACAGGAAGCTCCTACGAGCAGTACTTC. Translating it yields CASSLTGSSYEQYF. Supplemented by reference TRBV28 and TRBJ2-7, the full variable domain reads DVKVTQSSRYLVKRTGEKVFLECVQDMDHENMFWYRQDPGLGLRLIYFSYDVKMKEKGDIPEGYSVSREKKERFSLILESASTNQTSMYLCASSLTGSSYEQYFGPGTRLTVT.